This T cell receptor (beta chain) originates from a study of T cells after yellow fever vaccination. TCRdb fed the 5' RACE reads into MiXCR, producing one record per CDR3 protein. Seen here are roughly 300,000 distinct CDR3 sequences, around 7.3% observed once, and the top ten hold 15% to 20%. V dropped 5 bases and J dropped 5 bases, with 16 bases sitting between them. Per germline, CDR1 SGHTA and CDR2 FQGNSA. This CDR3 has 15 amino acids. The material was PBMCs, obtained more than 35 days after the first yellow fever vaccination. This clonotype was sampled from a man aged 18 to 29 who received the YFV17D yellow fever vaccine. The chain is built from TRBV7-2 and TRBJ1-5, with D tentatively TRBD1 (5 bases). CDR3 region: CASSQFLGVYQPQHF. In nucleotides, the CDR3 is TGTGCCAGCAGCCAGTTTTTGGGGGTCTATCAGCCCCAGCATTTT.